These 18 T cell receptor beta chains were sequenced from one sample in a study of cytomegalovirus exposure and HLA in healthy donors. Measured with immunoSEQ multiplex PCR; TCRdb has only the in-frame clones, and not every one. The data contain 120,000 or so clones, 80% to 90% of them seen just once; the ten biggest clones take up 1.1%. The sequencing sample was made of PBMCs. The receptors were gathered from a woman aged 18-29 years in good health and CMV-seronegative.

The DNA for the CDR3 is TGTGCCAGCAGTTCCGCCGGGACAGGGCTTCTCGAAGCTTTCTTT. Its translation: CASSSAGTGLLEAFF. This chain connects TRBV28 to TRBJ1-1, with TRBD1 matching 9 bases. The CDR3 covers 15 residues. Germline V gene sequence: CDR1 MDHEN, CDR2 SYDVKM. The V segment lost 4 bases and the J segment 8 bases; nucleotides outside the gene matches: 11.

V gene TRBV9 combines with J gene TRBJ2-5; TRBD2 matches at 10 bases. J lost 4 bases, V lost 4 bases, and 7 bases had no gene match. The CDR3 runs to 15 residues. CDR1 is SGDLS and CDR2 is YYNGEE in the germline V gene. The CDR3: CASSYSGGEGETQYF. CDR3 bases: TGTGCCAGCAGCTACAGCGGGGGGGAAGGAGAGACCCAGTACTTC.

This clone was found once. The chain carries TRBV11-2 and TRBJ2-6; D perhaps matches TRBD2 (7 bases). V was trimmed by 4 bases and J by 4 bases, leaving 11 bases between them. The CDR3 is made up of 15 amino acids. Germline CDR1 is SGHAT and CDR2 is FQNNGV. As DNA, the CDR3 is TGTGCCAGCAGCTCTGGGGGGGCAGGGGCCAACGTCCTGACTTTC. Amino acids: CASSSGGAGANVLTF.

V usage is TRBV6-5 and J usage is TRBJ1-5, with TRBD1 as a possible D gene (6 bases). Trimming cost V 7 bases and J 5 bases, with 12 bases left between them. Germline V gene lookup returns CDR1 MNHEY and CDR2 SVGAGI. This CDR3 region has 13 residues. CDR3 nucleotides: TGTGCCAGCACCGGGGGGCTGGATCAGCCCCAGCATTTT. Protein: CASTGGLDQPQHF.

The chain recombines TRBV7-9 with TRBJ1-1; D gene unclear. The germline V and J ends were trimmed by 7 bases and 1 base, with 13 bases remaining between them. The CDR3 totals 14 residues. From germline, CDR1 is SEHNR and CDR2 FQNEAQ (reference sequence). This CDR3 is CASTPGLQNTEAFF. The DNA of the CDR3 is TGTGCCAGCACCCCCGGACTCCAGAACACTGAAGCTTTCTTT.

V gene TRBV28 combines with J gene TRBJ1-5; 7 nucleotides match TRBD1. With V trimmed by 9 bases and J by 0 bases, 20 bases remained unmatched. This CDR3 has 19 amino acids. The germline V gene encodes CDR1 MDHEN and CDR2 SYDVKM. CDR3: CASQSGPGQSFNSNQPQHF. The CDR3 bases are TGTGCCAGTCAAAGTGGACCGGGACAGAGCTTCAATAGCAATCAGCCCCAGCATTTT.

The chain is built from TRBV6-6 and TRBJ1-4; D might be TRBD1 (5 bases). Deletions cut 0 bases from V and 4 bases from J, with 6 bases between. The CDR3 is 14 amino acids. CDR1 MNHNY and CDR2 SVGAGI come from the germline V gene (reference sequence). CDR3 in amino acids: CASSYSGVNEKLFF. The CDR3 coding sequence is TGTGCCAGCAGTTACTCAGGGGTTAATGAAAAACTGTTTTTT.

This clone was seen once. The CDR3 bases are TGTGCCAGCAGTCCCCGCGAGGGTCAGCCCCAGCATTTT. Its translation: CASSPREGQPQHF. The chain joins TRBV27 to TRBJ1-5; the D is unclear. The CDR3 runs to 13 residues. Trimming took off 5 bases at V and 6 bases at J, with 11 bases between the two ends. Germline V gene sequence: CDR1 MNHEY, CDR2 SMNVEV (reference sequence).

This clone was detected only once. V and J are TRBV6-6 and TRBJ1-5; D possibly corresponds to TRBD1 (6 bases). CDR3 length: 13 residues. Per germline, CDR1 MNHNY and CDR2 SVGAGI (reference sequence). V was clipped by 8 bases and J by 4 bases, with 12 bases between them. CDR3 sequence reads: CASGGQNNQPQHF. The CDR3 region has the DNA TGTGCCAGCGGCGGACAGAATAATCAGCCCCAGCATTTT.

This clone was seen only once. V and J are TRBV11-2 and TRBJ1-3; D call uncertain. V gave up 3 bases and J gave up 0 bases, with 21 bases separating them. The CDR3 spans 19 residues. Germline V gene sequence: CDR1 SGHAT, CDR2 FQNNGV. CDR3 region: CASSFPLWAETSSGNTIYF. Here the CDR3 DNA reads TGTGCCAGCAGCTTCCCCCTCTGGGCAGAAACGAGCTCTGGAAACACCATATATTTT.

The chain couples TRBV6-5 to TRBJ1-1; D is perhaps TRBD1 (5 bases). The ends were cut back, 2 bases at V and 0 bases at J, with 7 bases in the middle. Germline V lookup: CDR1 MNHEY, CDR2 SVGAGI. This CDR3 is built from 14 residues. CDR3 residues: CASSYDSLNTEAFF. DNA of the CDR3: TGTGCCAGCAGTTACGACAGCTTGAACACTGAAGCTTTCTTT.

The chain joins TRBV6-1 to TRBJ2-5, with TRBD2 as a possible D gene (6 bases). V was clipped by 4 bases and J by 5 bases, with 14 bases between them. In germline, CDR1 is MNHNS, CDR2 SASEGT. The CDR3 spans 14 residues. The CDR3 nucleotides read TGTGCCAGCAGTGTGAGACTAGACCGTGAGACCCAGTACTTC. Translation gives CASSVRLDRETQYF.

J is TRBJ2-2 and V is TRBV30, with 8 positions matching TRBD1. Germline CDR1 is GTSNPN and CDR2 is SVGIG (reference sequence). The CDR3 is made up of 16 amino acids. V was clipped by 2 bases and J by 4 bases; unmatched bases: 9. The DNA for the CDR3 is TGTGCCTGGAGTAACCTACACAGGGGGTTCACCGGGGAGCTGTTTTTT. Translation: CAWSNLHRGFTGELFF.

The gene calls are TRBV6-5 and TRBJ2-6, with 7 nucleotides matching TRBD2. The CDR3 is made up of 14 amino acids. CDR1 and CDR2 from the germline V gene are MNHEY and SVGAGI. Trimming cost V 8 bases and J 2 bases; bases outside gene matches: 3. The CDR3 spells CASFGGAGANVLTF. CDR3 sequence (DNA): TGTGCCAGCTTTGGGGGGGCTGGGGCCAACGTCCTGACTTTC.

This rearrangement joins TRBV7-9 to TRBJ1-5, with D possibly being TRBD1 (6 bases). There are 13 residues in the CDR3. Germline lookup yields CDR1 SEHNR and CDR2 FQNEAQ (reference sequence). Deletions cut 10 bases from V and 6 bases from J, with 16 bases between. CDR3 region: CATGEGVGQPQHF. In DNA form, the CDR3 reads TGTGCCACCGGGGAGGGGGTTGGTCAGCCCCAGCATTTT.

Written as DNA, the CDR3 is TGTGCCAGCAGCTCAACAGGGCCCACTGAAGCTTTCTTT. It specifies CASSSTGPTEAFF. The chain combines TRBV5-6 with TRBJ1-1; TRBD1 is a possible D gene (6 bases). CDR1 is SGHDT and CDR2 is YYEEEE in the germline V gene. The CDR3 covers 13 residues. V lost 3 bases, J lost 4 bases, and 10 bases lay in between.

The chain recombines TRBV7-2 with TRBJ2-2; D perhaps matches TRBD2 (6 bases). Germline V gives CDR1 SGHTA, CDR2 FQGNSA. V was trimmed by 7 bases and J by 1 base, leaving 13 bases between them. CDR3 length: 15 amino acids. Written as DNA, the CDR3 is TGTGCCAGCACCGCGGGGTCAGGGAACACCGGGGAGCTGTTTTTT. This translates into CASTAGSGNTGELFF.

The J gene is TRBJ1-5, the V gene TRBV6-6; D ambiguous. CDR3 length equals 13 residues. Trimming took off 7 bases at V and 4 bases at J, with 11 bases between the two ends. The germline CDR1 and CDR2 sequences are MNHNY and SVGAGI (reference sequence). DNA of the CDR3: TGTGCCAGCACTAACCCCCCGAATCAGCCCCAGCATTTT. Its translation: CASTNPPNQPQHF.